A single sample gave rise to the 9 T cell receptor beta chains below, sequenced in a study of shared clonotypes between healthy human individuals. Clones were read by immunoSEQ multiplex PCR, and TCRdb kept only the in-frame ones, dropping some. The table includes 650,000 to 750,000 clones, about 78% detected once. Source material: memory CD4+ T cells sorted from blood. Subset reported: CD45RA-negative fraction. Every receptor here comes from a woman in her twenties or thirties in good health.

As DNA, the CDR3 is TGTGCCTGGAGTCGGGGAGGGGGAGAAAGTGGCATTCAGTACTTC. Encoded protein: CAWSRGGGESGIQYF. The chain uses TRBV30 and TRBJ2-4; maybe TRBD2 (7 bases). The CDR3 is 15 amino acids. The V gene's germline CDR1 is GTSNPN and CDR2 SVGIG (reference sequence). Trimming pared 2 bases from V and 9 bases from J, leaving 20 bases between. The full variable domain, in which reference TRBV30 and TRBJ2-4 provide the parts outside the CDR3, is SQTIHQWPATLVQPVGSPLSLECTVEGTSNPNLYWYRQAAGRGLQLLFYSVGIGQISSEVPQNLSASRPQDRQFILSSKKLLLSDSGFYLCAWSRGGGESGIQYFGAGTRLSVL.

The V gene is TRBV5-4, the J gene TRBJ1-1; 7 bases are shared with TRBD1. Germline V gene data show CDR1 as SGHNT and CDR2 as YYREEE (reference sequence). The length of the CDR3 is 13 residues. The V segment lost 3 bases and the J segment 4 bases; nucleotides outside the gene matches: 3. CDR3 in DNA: TGTGCCAGCAGCTCCCAGGGGGGCACTGAAGCTTTCTTT. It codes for CASSSQGGTEAFF.

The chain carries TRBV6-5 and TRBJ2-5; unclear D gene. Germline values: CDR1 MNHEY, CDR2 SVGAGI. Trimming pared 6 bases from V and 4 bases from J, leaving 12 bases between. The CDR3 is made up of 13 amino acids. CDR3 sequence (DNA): TGTGCCAGCAGACGATCCCGAGGAGAGACCCAGTACTTC. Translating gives CASRRSRGETQYF.

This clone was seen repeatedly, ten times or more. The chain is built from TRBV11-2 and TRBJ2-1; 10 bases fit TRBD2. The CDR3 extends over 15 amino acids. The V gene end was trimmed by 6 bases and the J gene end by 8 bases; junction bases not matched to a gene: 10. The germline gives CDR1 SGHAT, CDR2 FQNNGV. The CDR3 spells CASSNVAGGEDEQFF. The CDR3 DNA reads TGTGCCAGCAGTAATGTAGCGGGAGGAGAGGATGAGCAGTTCTTC. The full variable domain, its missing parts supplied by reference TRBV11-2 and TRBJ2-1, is EAGVAQSPRYKIIEKRQSVAFWCNPISGHATLYWYQQILGQGPKLLIQFQNNGVVDDSQLPKDRFSAERLKGVDSTLKIQPAKLEDSAVYLCASSNVAGGEDEQFFGPGTRLTVL.

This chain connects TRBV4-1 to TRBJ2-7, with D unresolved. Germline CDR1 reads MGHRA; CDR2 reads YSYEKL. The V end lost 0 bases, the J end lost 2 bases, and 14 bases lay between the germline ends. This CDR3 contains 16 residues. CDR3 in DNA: TGCGCCAGCAGCCAAGACCCCCCGACTGGGGCCTACGAGCAGTACTTC. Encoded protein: CASSQDPPTGAYEQYF.

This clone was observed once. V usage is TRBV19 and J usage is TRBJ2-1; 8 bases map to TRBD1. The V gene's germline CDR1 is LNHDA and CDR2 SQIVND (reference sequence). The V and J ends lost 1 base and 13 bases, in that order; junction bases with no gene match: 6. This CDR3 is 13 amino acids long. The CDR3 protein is CASSIVQGAQQFF. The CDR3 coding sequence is TGTGCCAGTAGTATAGTCCAGGGGGCTCAACAGTTCTTC.

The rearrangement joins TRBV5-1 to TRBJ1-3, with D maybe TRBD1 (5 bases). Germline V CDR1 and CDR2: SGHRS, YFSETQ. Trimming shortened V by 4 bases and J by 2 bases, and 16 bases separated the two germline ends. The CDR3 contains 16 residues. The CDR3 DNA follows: TGCGCCAGCAGCCCGGCGGGGGGATCCCCTGGAAACACCATATATTTT. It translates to CASSPAGGSPGNTIYF. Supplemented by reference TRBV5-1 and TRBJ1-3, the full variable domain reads KAGVTQTPRYLIKTRGQQVTLSCSPISGHRSVSWYQQTPGQGLQFLFEYFSETQRNKGNFPGRFSGRQFSNSRSEMNVSTLELGDSALYLCASSPAGGSPGNTIYFGEGSWLTVV.

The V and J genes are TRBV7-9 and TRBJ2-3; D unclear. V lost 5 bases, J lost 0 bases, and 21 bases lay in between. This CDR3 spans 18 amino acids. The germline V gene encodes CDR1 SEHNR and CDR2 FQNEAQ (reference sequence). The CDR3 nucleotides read TGTGCCAGCAGCAAGGCCTCTTTGTTCCTTAGGAGCACAGATACGCAGTATTTT. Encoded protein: CASSKASLFLRSTDTQYF.

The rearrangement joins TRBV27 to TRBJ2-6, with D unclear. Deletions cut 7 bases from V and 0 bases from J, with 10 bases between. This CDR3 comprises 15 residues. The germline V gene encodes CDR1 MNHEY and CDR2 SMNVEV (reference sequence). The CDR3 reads CASTRVYSGANVLTF. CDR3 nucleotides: TGTGCCAGCACTAGAGTCTACTCTGGGGCCAACGTCCTGACTTTC.